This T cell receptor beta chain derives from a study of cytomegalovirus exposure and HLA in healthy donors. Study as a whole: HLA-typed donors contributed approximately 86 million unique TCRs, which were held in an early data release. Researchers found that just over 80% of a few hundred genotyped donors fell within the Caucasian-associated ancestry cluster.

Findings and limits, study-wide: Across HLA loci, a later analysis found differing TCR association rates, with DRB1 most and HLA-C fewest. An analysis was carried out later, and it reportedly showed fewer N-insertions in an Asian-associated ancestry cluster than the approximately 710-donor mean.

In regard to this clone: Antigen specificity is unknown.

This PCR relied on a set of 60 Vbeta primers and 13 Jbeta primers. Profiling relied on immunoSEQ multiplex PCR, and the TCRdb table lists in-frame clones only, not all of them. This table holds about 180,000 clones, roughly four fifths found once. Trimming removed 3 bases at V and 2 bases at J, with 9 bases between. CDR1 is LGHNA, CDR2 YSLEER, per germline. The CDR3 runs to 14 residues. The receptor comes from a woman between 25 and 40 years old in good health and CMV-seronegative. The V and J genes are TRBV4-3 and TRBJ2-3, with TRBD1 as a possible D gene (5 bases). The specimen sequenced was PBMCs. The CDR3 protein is CASSHDRTTDTQYF. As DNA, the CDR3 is TGCGCCAGCAGCCATGACAGAACCACAGATACGCAGTATTTT.